This TCR beta chain was found in a study of OX40 agonist ivuxolimab in advanced cancers. Study as a whole: Hepatocellular carcinoma, melanoma, renal cell or head and neck cancer affected the dose-escalation patients.

Only in-frame clones appear in the TCRdb table, and some are missing; sequencing was by immunoSEQ multiplex PCR. The sample lists around 30,000 clones; around four fifths were seen once. The CDR3 consists of 17 residues. Germline assignment: CDR1 SGHKS and CDR2 YYEKEE (reference sequence). The V end was cut by 4 bases, the J end by 2 bases, with 19 bases between. The material sequenced was CD4+ or CD8+ T cells sorted from blood, taken in a trial of the OX40 agonist ivuxolimab. The TCR was taken from an adult with an advanced solid tumor such as melanoma, head and neck, liver or kidney cancer. The V and J genes are TRBV5-5 and TRBJ1-5, with a tentative D call TRBD1 (5 bases). CDR3 region: CASSAQGIVVGNQPQHF. DNA of the CDR3: TGTGCCAGCAGCGCCCAGGGTATAGTAGTGGGCAATCAGCCCCAGCATTTT.